What follows are 20 T cell receptor beta chains derived from one specimen sequenced in a study of blood T cell repertoires in COVID-19. Clones were sequenced by immunoSEQ multiplex PCR, and TCRdb holds only the in-frame ones, with some missing. The sample holds about 210,000 clones; 65% to 85% are singletons and the top ten take 7% to 10%. What was sequenced was peripheral blood. The receptors were gathered from a woman aged 45-59 years with acute or convalescent COVID-19.

In its sample, this clone was seen a few times. The DNA for the CDR3 is TGTGCCAGTAGTATAGTCAGTGATCAGCCCCAGCATTTT. Protein: CASSIVSDQPQHF. The rearrangement uses TRBV19 and TRBJ1-5; D is uncertain. In germline, CDR1 is LNHDA, CDR2 SQIVND (reference sequence). This CDR3 is built from 13 residues. Trimming took off 1 base at V and 5 bases at J, with 6 bases between the two ends.

This rearrangement joins TRBV5-4 to TRBJ2-7, with 9 bases fitting TRBD2. V gave up 0 bases and J gave up 7 bases; unmatched junction bases: 8. The germline gives CDR1 SGHNT, CDR2 YYREEE (reference sequence). This CDR3 spans 15 amino acids. In nucleotides, the CDR3 is TGTGCCAGCAGCTTGGAGGGCGGGAGGGCGAGAGAGCAGTACTTC. It specifies CASSLEGGRAREQYF.

The chain links TRBV15 to TRBJ2-7, with D tentatively TRBD1 (5 bases). CDR3 length equals 15 residues. Trimming left V 1 base short and J 2 bases short, with 12 bases between. Looked up from germline, CDR1 is LNHNV and CDR2 is YYDKDF (reference sequence). The chain's CDR3 is CATSRAGQGTYEQYF. The CDR3, as DNA: TGTGCCACCAGCAGAGCGGGCCAGGGCACCTACGAGCAGTACTTC.

This chain uses TRBV7-9 with TRBJ1-4; no definite D call. From germline, CDR1 is SEHNR and CDR2 FQNEAQ (reference sequence). The germline V and J ends were trimmed by 5 bases and 2 bases, with 15 bases remaining between them. This CDR3 has 16 residues. CDR3 DNA sequence: TGTGCCAGCAGCCCCGGAGTGAGAGGGACTAATGAAAAACTGTTTTTT. Protein: CASSPGVRGTNEKLFF.

Regarding this clone: This specimen includes other DNA sequences encoding the same CDR3. V is TRBV5-1 and J is TRBJ2-3; 9 positions agree with TRBD1. Looked up from germline, CDR1 is SGHRS and CDR2 is YFSETQ. V trimming: 3 bases; J trimming: 1 base; junction bases outside the gene matches: 3. This CDR3 contains 15 residues. The CDR3 DNA follows: TGCGCCAGCAGCTCAAGGACAGGGGGCACAGATACGCAGTATTTT. This encodes CASSSRTGGTDTQYF.

The V call is TRBV6-6, the J call TRBJ2-3, with 8 positions matching TRBD1. The CDR3 has 16 residues. The J segment lost 6 bases and the V segment lost 0 bases, leaving 8 bases of the junction unmatched. Germline V gene lookup returns CDR1 MNHNY and CDR2 SVGAGI (reference sequence). The CDR3 DNA reads TGTGCCAGCAGTTACTCGGGGCAGGGGGCATCGGATACGCAGTATTTT. Protein sequence: CASSYSGQGASDTQYF.

The CDR3 protein is CATSRDRDSYEQYF. CDR3 bases: TGTGCCACCAGCAGAGACAGGGACTCCTACGAGCAGTACTTC. The chain uses TRBV15 and TRBJ2-7; D may be TRBD1 (5 bases). Germline lookup yields CDR1 LNHNV and CDR2 YYDKDF (reference sequence). Trimming removed 0 bases from V and 0 bases from J, with 6 bases in between. The CDR3 consists of 14 residues.

The chain is built from TRBV2 and TRBJ2-7; 9 bases are shared with TRBD2. The CDR3 has 14 residues. Unmatched junction bases numbered 8, after V lost 11 bases and J lost 0 bases. CDR1 is SNHLY, CDR2 FYNNEI, per germline. CDR3 sequence reads: CACVYSGSSYEQYF. CDR3 DNA: TGTGCCTGCGTGTATAGCGGGAGCTCCTACGAGCAGTACTTC.

This rearrangement joins TRBV10-1 to TRBJ1-4; no definite D call. Germline assignment: CDR1 WNHNN and CDR2 SYGVQD (reference sequence). Trimming took 6 bases from V and 6 from J, leaving 20 bases between them. The CDR3 runs to 16 residues. CDR3 amino acids: CASSFSGGPSYEKLFF. In DNA form, the CDR3 reads TGCGCCAGCAGCTTCTCGGGAGGCCCGAGCTATGAAAAACTGTTTTTT.

The rearrangement links TRBV29-1 to TRBJ2-3, with D perhaps matching TRBD1 (5 bases). Germline CDR1 SQVTM, CDR2 ANQGSEA. V was clipped by 4 bases and J by 2 bases, with 13 bases between them. The CDR3 runs to 14 residues. CDR3 sequence reads: CSVVRREITDTQYF. CDR3 coding DNA: TGCAGCGTTGTCCGCAGGGAAATCACAGATACGCAGTATTTT.

The chain couples TRBV20-1 to TRBJ2-7; D is possibly TRBD2 (5 bases). The V gene's germline CDR1 is DFQATT and CDR2 SNEGSKA (reference sequence). This CDR3 contains 13 residues. Between the trimmed V and J ends, which lost 3 bases and 5 bases, there was a span of 14 bases. CDR3 in amino acids: CSASGLADDEQYF. The CDR3 DNA is TGCAGTGCTAGTGGTCTAGCCGACGACGAGCAGTACTTC.

The chain recombines TRBV28 with TRBJ2-1, with TRBD2 identical over 11 bases. The CDR3 length is 14 residues. Germline values: CDR1 MDHEN, CDR2 SYDVKM. Trimming removed 2 bases from V and 8 bases from J; junction bases left unmatched: 2. This CDR3 reads CASSLTSGSHEQFF. DNA for the CDR3: TGTGCCAGCAGTTTAACTAGCGGGAGCCATGAGCAGTTCTTC.

The gene calls are TRBV20-1 and TRBJ1-4; no clear D gene. The CDR3 totals 13 residues. CDR1 and CDR2 from the germline V gene are DFQATT and SNEGSKA (reference sequence). With 3 bases removed from V and 8 bases from J, the gap between germline ends came to 13 bases. The CDR3 loop reads CSASETTGEKLFF. DNA for the CDR3: TGCAGTGCTAGTGAGACTACGGGGGAAAAACTGTTTTTT.

The gene calls are TRBV28 and TRBJ2-1; D possibly corresponds to TRBD2 (6 bases). Germline V gene sequence: CDR1 MDHEN, CDR2 SYDVKM. The CDR3 totals 16 residues. The ends were cut back, 4 bases at V and 1 base at J, with 14 bases in the middle. DNA for the CDR3: TGTGCCAGCAGTTCCCCCGGGACTCTTTCCTACAATGAGCAGTTCTTC. It codes for CASSSPGTLSYNEQFF.

J is TRBJ2-6 and V is TRBV6-1; tentative D call: TRBD2 (5 bases). V was pared by 4 bases and J by 4 bases, with 14 bases between. CDR1 MNHNS and CDR2 SASEGT come from the germline V gene. The CDR3 has 16 residues. The CDR3 spells CASSVDFVSGANVLTF. The CDR3 DNA reads TGTGCCAGCAGTGTGGACTTCGTCTCGGGGGCCAACGTCCTGACTTTC.

The genes are TRBV19 and TRBJ2-3; D uncertain. CDR1 is LNHDA and CDR2 is SQIVND in the germline V gene (reference sequence). V dropped 5 bases and J dropped 6 bases, with 9 bases sitting between them. The CDR3 is 12 residues long. In DNA form, the CDR3 reads TGTGCCAGTAGTCAACAGTGGGATACGCAGTATTTT. This sequence encodes CASSQQWDTQYF. Full variable domain (missing parts from reference TRBV19 and TRBJ2-3): DGGITQSPKYLFRKEGQNVTLSCEQNLNHDAMYWYRQDPGQGLRLIYYSQIVNDFQKGDIAEGYSVSREKKESFPLTVTSAQKNPTAFYLCASSQQWDTQYFGPGTRLTVL.

This clone came up once. The J gene is TRBJ1-1, the V gene TRBV10-3; 7 bases map to TRBD1. V dropped 3 bases and J dropped 1; count of bases not matched to a gene: 2. The germline CDR1 and CDR2 sequences are ENHRY and SYGVKD. This CDR3 is 14 amino acids long. The CDR3 is CAISDPGGNTEAFF. The CDR3 coding sequence is TGTGCCATCAGTGATCCAGGGGGGAACACTGAAGCTTTCTTT.

The V and J genes are TRBV5-1 and TRBJ2-1; 7 positions match TRBD1. V lost 4 bases, J lost 3 bases, and 10 bases stayed unmatched. The length of the CDR3 is 16 residues. Per the germline V gene, CDR1 is SGHRS and CDR2 is YFSETQ. The CDR3 region is CASSPTPTGNYNEQFF. The DNA of the CDR3 is TGCGCCAGCAGCCCAACCCCGACAGGGAACTACAATGAGCAGTTCTTC.

The genes are TRBV3-1 (or the pseudogene TRBV3-2) and TRBJ2-3; D possibly corresponds to TRBD1 (5 bases). Germline CDR1 reads LGHDT; CDR2 reads YNNKEL (reference sequence). The V and J ends lost 3 bases and 5 bases respectively, with 12 bases between them. CDR3 length: 14 residues. The CDR3 DNA reads TGTGCCAGCAGCCAGAATCCAGGGCTAGATACGCAGTATTTT. It encodes CASSQNPGLDTQYF.

This chain joins TRBV27 and TRBJ1-2, with D tentatively TRBD1 (6 bases). The CDR3 is made up of 13 amino acids. The V end was cut by 2 bases, the J end by 7 bases, with 11 bases between. Germline CDR1 and CDR2: MNHEY and SMNVEV (reference sequence). As DNA, the CDR3 is TGTGCCAGCAGTTTAACAGGGATGGGTGGCTACACCTTC. Its translation is CASSLTGMGGYTF.